The entry below gives a single T cell receptor (beta chain) sequence along with its context. Recruitment covered about 26 US areas and drew participants whose ages spanned about 18 to 100 years. Either two negative PCRs, clearance, or symptom resolution qualified Cohort 3 donors as recovered. This sample stems from a study of blood T cell repertoires in COVID-19. Background on the study: Some COVID-19 samples were acute and others convalescent; all came from the United States, Italy and Spain.

The assay was immunoSEQ multiplex PCR, and TCRdb's table has in-frame clones only and misses some. The table lists fewer than 450,000 clones, less than 95% of them singletons. V dropped 3 bases and J dropped 0; count of bases not matched to a gene: 7. The germline V gene encodes CDR1 MDHEN and CDR2 SYDVKM. This CDR3 comprises 16 residues. This TCR was sampled from a man between 18 and 35 years old who had recovered from COVID-19. Sequencing input: PBMCs or T cells enriched from blood (not recorded which). This chain uses TRBV28 with TRBJ1-1; 7 bases align to TRBD1. The CDR3 coding sequence is TGTGCCAGCAGTTTCCAGGGGGTTGGGATGAACACTGAAGCTTTCTTT. Amino acid sequence: CASSFQGVGMNTEAFF.